This TCR beta chain was obtained from a study of shared clonotypes between healthy human individuals. In the study overall: In total, the donors were a couple of women and a few men aged 18 to 49. Study-wide results and limits: Sampling involved blood alone; tissue repertoires likely differ.

This clone was observed a handful of times. Its antigen is not known. TCRdb's copy holds only in-frame clones and misses some; the assay was immunoSEQ multiplex PCR. The sample lists some 500,000 clones, 65% to 80% occurring once. Healthy adults negative for HIV, lacking recent acute infections or vaccinations, served as donors. All participating donors were Caucasian adults from Nashville, Tennessee. The V gene end was trimmed by 3 bases and the J gene end by 4 bases; junction bases not matched to a gene: 5. CDR3 length: 15 amino acids. Germline CDR1 reads SGHNT; CDR2 reads YENEEA. The sequenced sample consisted of PBMCs. The chain joins TRBV11-3 to TRBJ2-5; 10 nucleotides align to TRBD1. The sequence derives from a woman in her 40s in good health. Some clones in this sample may be carry-over from other donors' samples. CDR3 nucleotide sequence: TGTGCCAGCAGCTTTGGGACAGGGGCTCGAGAGACCCAGTACTTC. This encodes CASSFGTGARETQYF.